The TCR beta chain under discussion was sequenced for a study of blood T cell repertoires in COVID-19. About the research overall: Samples came from the United States, Italy and Spain, spanning acute and convalescent COVID-19.

CDR1 and CDR2 from the germline V gene are MNHEY and SMNVEV (reference sequence). Unmatched junction bases numbered 17, after V lost 2 bases and J lost 2 bases. The CDR3 spans 21 residues. Authors' data handling: Nucleated cell counts were estimated from reference gene primer amplification. Measured with immunoSEQ multiplex PCR; TCRdb has only the in-frame clones, and not every one. V and J calls and clone size are those listed in that table; D and trimming were worked out from the DNA. The table shows 210,000 or so clones, with roughly 90% occurring only once. The specimen was peripheral blood. This rearrangement joins TRBV27 to TRBJ2-1; the match to TRBD2 covers 11 bases. This clonotype was sampled from a woman between 55 and 75 years old with acute or convalescent COVID-19. The CDR3 nucleotides are TGTGCCAGCAGTTTAACCAAGGGGGGCCCTCTAGCGGGAGGCCCCTACAATGAGCAGTTCTTC. Its protein is CASSLTKGGPLAGGPYNEQFF.